This T cell receptor (beta chain) was recorded in a study of blood T cells in healthy people across ages. J lost 4 bases, V lost 1 base, and 6 bases had no gene match. Looked up from germline, CDR1 is DFQATT and CDR2 is SNEGSKA (reference sequence). This CDR3 has 15 residues. This clonotype has more than one count but fewer than ten. Antigen unknown. Study results and limitations: Investigators viewed diversity estimates from one million T cells as underestimates, the study reported.

It was with a sample-barcoded 5' primer and a J-beta primer mix that a second PCR of about 7 to 12 cycles was run. TCRdb independently ran MiXCR on the 5' RACE reads; one entry per CDR3 protein. Here the sample spans around 990,000 distinct CDR3 sequences, approximately 26% being singletons. The data were also submitted as part of a second study, on T cells of mothers and their children.

The sequence was collected from a girl aged 2-10 years in good health. This chain uses TRBV20-1 with TRBJ2-1; 8 nucleotides align to TRBD2. Sequenced input: blood. The CDR3 reads CSARAVGRAYNEQFF. The DNA of the CDR3 is TGCAGTGCTAGAGCTGTCGGGAGGGCATACAATGAGCAGTTCTTC.